A selection of T cell receptor beta chains follows, all from one sample in a study of Ad26.COV2.S vaccination and SARS-CoV-2 variants. TCRdb's table, derived via immunoSEQ multiplex PCR, lists solely in-frame clones and lacks some. Of 250,000 to 300,000 clones in the sample, roughly 86% were seen once. Specimen: peripheral blood, collected in a trial of Ad26.COV2.S vaccine versus placebo. Receptors were obtained from a person aged 18-65 years who received the Ad26.COV2.S COVID-19 vaccine or a placebo. The CDR3 runs from the conserved cysteine through the conserved F or W. Each record gives: clone size, D gene, V gene, J gene, CDR3 protein, CDR3 DNA. A D gene is named only where the DNA matches it firmly. Not all rows give a size; the values are once, few, many and, for expanded clones, a class.

clone size: once; D gene: -; V gene: TRBV25-1; J gene: TRBJ2-2; CDR3 protein: CASSPIGWTGELFF; CDR3 DNA: TGTGCCAGCAGTCCAATAGGTTGGACCGGGGAGCTGTTTTTT
clone size: -; D gene: -; V gene: TRBV2; J gene: TRBJ2-1; CDR3 protein: CASSTGRALRVDEQFF; CDR3 DNA: TGTGCCAGCAGTACAGGGAGAGCTCTTCGGGTCGATGAGCAGTTCTTC
clone size: -; D gene: TRBD2; V gene: TRBV27; J gene: TRBJ2-3; CDR3 protein: CASSLKRQLTSDTDTQYF; CDR3 DNA: TGTGCCAGCAGTCTAAAACGTCAGTTGACTAGCGACACAGATACGCAGTATTTT
clone size: -; D gene: -; V gene: TRBV19; J gene: TRBJ1-4; CDR3 protein: CASATHQGEKLFF; CDR3 DNA: TGTGCCAGTGCGACCCACCAAGGCGAAAAACTGTTTTTT
clone size: -; D gene: TRBD1; V gene: TRBV5-1; J gene: TRBJ1-1; CDR3 protein: CASSTQGGNTEAFF; CDR3 DNA: TGCGCCAGCAGCACTCAGGGGGGAAACACTGAAGCTTTCTTT
clone size: -; D gene: -; V gene: TRBV4-3; J gene: TRBJ2-5; CDR3 protein: CASSLGDSVGKTQYF; CDR3 DNA: TGCGCCAGCAGCCTAGGGGATTCTGTCGGGAAGACCCAGTACTTC
clone size: -; D gene: -; V gene: TRBV24-1; J gene: TRBJ2-1; CDR3 protein: CATSPGEWWNEQFF; CDR3 DNA: TGTGCCACAAGCCCAGGGGAGTGGTGGAATGAGCAGTTCTTC
clone size: -; D gene: -; V gene: TRBV5-1; J gene: TRBJ2-7; CDR3 protein: CASSLGQGFEQYF; CDR3 DNA: TGCGCCAGCAGCTTGGGGCAGGGGTTCGAGCAGTACTTC
clone size: -; D gene: -; V gene: TRBV19; J gene: TRBJ2-2; CDR3 protein: CASSATGSGELFF; CDR3 DNA: TGTGCCAGTAGTGCCACAGGGAGCGGGGAGCTGTTTTTT
clone size: -; D gene: TRBD1; V gene: TRBV19; J gene: TRBJ1-2; CDR3 protein: CASRLNAGGADMYGYTF; CDR3 DNA: TGTGCCAGTAGATTAAATGCAGGGGGCGCGGATATGTATGGCTACACCTTC
clone size: -; D gene: -; V gene: TRBV5-6; J gene: TRBJ1-6; CDR3 protein: CASTVTGDNSPLHF; CDR3 DNA: TGTGCCAGCACTGTGACAGGAGATAATTCACCCCTCCACTTT
clone size: few; D gene: -; V gene: TRBV20-1; J gene: TRBJ1-1; CDR3 protein: CSARDSLKTFF; CDR3 DNA: TGCAGTGCTAGAGATAGTCTGAAAACTTTCTTT
clone size: -; D gene: -; V gene: TRBV11-2; J gene: TRBJ2-3; CDR3 protein: CASSLRDFSDTQYF; CDR3 DNA: TGTGCCAGCAGCTTGAGGGACTTTTCCGATACGCAGTATTTT
clone size: -; D gene: TRBD1; V gene: TRBV7-2; J gene: TRBJ1-5; CDR3 protein: CASSVAGQINQPQHF; CDR3 DNA: TGTGCCAGCAGCGTCGCGGGACAGATCAATCAGCCCCAGCATTTT
clone size: -; D gene: TRBD1; V gene: TRBV6-4; J gene: TRBJ1-6; CDR3 protein: CASSDGQADNSPLHF; CDR3 DNA: TGTGCCAGCAGTGACGGACAGGCGGATAATTCACCCCTCCACTTT
clone size: -; D gene: -; V gene: TRBV5-4; J gene: TRBJ1-3; CDR3 protein: CASSAGLHSGNTIYF; CDR3 DNA: TGTGCCAGCAGCGCTGGACTGCACTCTGGAAACACCATATATTTT
clone size: -; D gene: TRBD2; V gene: TRBV10-3; J gene: TRBJ2-2; CDR3 protein: CAIKASGSGNTGELFF; CDR3 DNA: TGTGCCATCAAGGCTAGCGGGAGTGGGAACACCGGGGAGCTGTTTTTT
clone size: -; D gene: -; V gene: TRBV5-1; J gene: TRBJ2-7; CDR3 protein: CASSPWTEGAEQYF; CDR3 DNA: TGCGCCAGCAGCCCCTGGACCGAGGGTGCCGAGCAGTACTTC
clone size: -; D gene: -; V gene: TRBV2; J gene: TRBJ2-2; CDR3 protein: CASSVTGINTGELFF; CDR3 DNA: TGTGCCAGCAGTGTTACAGGGATAAACACCGGGGAGCTGTTTTTT
clone size: once; D gene: -; V gene: TRBV7-9; J gene: TRBJ2-5; CDR3 protein: CASSFVVGGETQYF; CDR3 DNA: TGTGCCAGCAGCTTTGTGGTTGGCGGGGAGACCCAGTACTTC